This T cell receptor beta chain was captured in a study of T cell responses to AZD1222 COVID-19 vaccine. Study-wide results and caveats: The study identified only a handful of AZD1222 recipients as seropositive at baseline. No repertoire was sampled before or during the peak T cell response, only after it.

Generated by immunoSEQ multiplex PCR, the TCRdb table keeps only in-frame clones and is missing some. Among 100,000 to 150,000 clones, 88% were seen once, and the ten largest hold 4% to 4.5%. A note on this clone: Its antigen is unidentified.

V lost 4 bases, J lost 4 bases, and 13 bases lay in between. From germline, CDR1 is SQVTM and CDR2 ANQGSEA. This CDR3 contains 13 residues. The material sequenced was peripheral blood, taken on day 0 of AZD1222 vaccination. This TCR derives from an adult in good health. The chain recombines TRBV29-1 with TRBJ1-2; D is unclear. In nucleotides, the CDR3 is TGCAGCGTTGTCGGTTCTAGGAGCTATGGCTACACCTTC. It is translated as CSVVGSRSYGYTF. The variable domain in full, completed from reference TRBV29-1 and TRBJ1-2, reads SAVISQKPSRDICQRGTSLTIQCQVDSQVTMMFWYRQQPGQSLTLIATANQGSEATYESGFVIDKFPISRPNLTFSTLTVSNMSPEDSSIYLCSVVGSRSYGYTFGSGTRLTVV.